This T cell receptor beta chain derives from a study of T cell clonality in common variable immunodeficiency. The method was immunoSEQ multiplex PCR; TCRdb's version includes in-frame clones alone and lacks a portion of them. This sample carries more than 65,000 clones, none of them present only once. This clone has a count of ten or more. The sequenced sample consisted of peripheral blood mononuclear cells. This clonotype originated in a person between 18 and 70 years old in good health.

The part of the CDR3 DNA that was read is TGTGCCAGTAGTATCTGGGGGGCCGGGGAG. It translates to CASSIWGAGE. The CDR3, in full, reads CASSIWGAGELFF. The V gene is TRBV19, the J gene TRBJ2-2; D is perhaps TRBD2 (6 bases). The CDR3 end falls 3 residues outside the read, so it is completed with the germline J gene. Germline loops: CDR1 LNHDA, CDR2 SQIVND (reference sequence). This CDR3 is 13 amino acids long. The ends were cut back, 3 bases at V and 6 bases at J, with 8 bases in the middle.